This T cell receptor (beta chain) was recovered during a study of metastatic and nonmetastatic thyroid tumors (dated by TCRdb to 2020 to 2021). About the investigation overall: The researchers compared repertoires between peripheral blood samples and tumor or nodule tissue samples from patients with malignant or benign thyroid disease. Results the study describes overall, beyond this receptor: TCR beta diversity was reported as significantly higher in malignant tumors than in benign nodules, in both blood and tumor samples.

Library method: PCR. Sequencer: Illumina HiSeq 4000. High-throughput sequencing was used to profile the TCR beta-chain CDR3 region of each patient. The authors' pipeline ran thus. Drawing on CDR3 differences between clinicopathological groups, the researchers built a classifier meant to tell apart patients with distant-metastatic papillary thyroid cancer. The Shannon index was used to assess repertoire diversity, and the Morisita-Horn index was used to assess tumor-blood repertoire similarity. TCRdb reworked the public reads: Q25 trimming with fastp, MiXCR clone assembly, productive beta chains retained. These V and J calls rely on TCRdb rather than the paper's analysis. The table for this sample lists about 16,000 clones; under 30% of them were counted only once. The ten largest clones take up 15% of the sample. No patient had received any treatment before thyroid surgery. Using T-cell receptor beta sequencing, the study looked back at clinical samples from patients collected from the early 2010s to the late 2010s.

Based on the germline V gene (reference sequence), the CDR1 and CDR2 sequences are MNHEY and SMNVEV. Cut back by 1 base and 2 bases, the V and J ends lie 6 bases apart. The cysteine opens and the phenylalanine closes a CDR3 of 13 amino acids. Of all the DNA, just the CDR3 is kept, 39 bases in frame from base 1. This clone was observed many times. What antigen it recognizes has not been identified. It has no much larger one-base neighbor in the sample; base qualities were not kept. Material for sequencing was adjacent normal tissue. The TCR comes from a female donor with papillary thyroid cancer or a benign thyroid nodule (not recorded which). Some clones in this sample may be carry-over from other donors' samples. In this chain, TRBV27 is recombined with TRBJ2-7, with the D segment identity uncertain. The CDR3: CASSLLNPYEQYF. In nucleotide form, the sequence is TGTGCCAGCAGTTTATTGAATCCCTACGAGCAGTACTTC.